This T cell receptor (beta chain) came from a study of blood T cell repertoires in COVID-19. The overall study: The study drew acute and convalescent COVID-19 samples from the United States, Italy and Spain. From T cells, B-cell-depleted T cells, or PBMCs came the material, which was cDNA or gDNA.

Trimming cost V 2 bases and J 0 bases; bases outside gene matches: 3. The CDR3 consists of 15 residues. Per germline, CDR1 KGHSH and CDR2 LQKENI. Original processing methods: Reference gene primer amplification gave nucleated cell count estimates. TCRdb's table, derived via immunoSEQ multiplex PCR, lists solely in-frame clones and lacks some. Clone size and the V and J calls come from that table; the DNA yielded D and trimming. In the table there are about 100,000 clones, more than 85% of which are singletons. The chain employs TRBV18 and TRBJ1-2, with 7 nucleotides matching TRBD1. This sequence originates from a man aged 60 to 75 with acute or convalescent COVID-19. Sequenced input: peripheral blood. CDR3 protein: CASSPETGTNYGYTF. The CDR3 nucleotides read TGTGCCAGCTCACCAGAGACAGGGACTAACTATGGCTACACCTTC.